The rows below give T cell receptor beta chains drawn from one sample of a study of response to subunit inactivated influenza vaccine. TCRdb redid the calling of the RT-PCR reads with MiXCR, one entry per CDR3 protein. The table includes 610,000 or so distinct CDR3 sequences, 13% to 15% detected once. Source: PBMCs from blood, taken approximately 13 days after vaccination. Every receptor here comes from a man aged 45 to 65 who received an inactivated influenza vaccine. Each CDR3 is given with its conserved first and last residue. Each record gives: J gene, D gene, clone size, V gene, CDR3 protein, CDR3 DNA. The D gene is left open where the match is weak. The size field is filled for only some rows; it gives once, few, many or a size class.

j_gene: TRBJ2-7; d_gene: TRBD2; abundance: .; v_gene: TRBV6-2/TRBV6-3; CDR3aa: CASSYPLFGTSGSDTYEQYF; CDR3nt: TGTGCCAGCAGTTACCCTCTTTTTGGGACTAGCGGGAGTGACACCTACGAGCAGTACTTC
j_gene: TRBJ2-1; d_gene: .; abundance: few; v_gene: TRBV7-9; CDR3aa: CASSGVGTEQFF; CDR3nt: TGTGCCAGCAGCGGGGTCGGGACAGAGCAGTTCTTC
j_gene: TRBJ2-5; d_gene: .; abundance: .; v_gene: TRBV5-1; CDR3aa: CASSREGGEETQYF; CDR3nt: TGCGCCAGCAGCCGCGAAGGGGGTGAAGAGACCCAGTACTTC
j_gene: TRBJ2-7; d_gene: TRBD2; abundance: few; v_gene: TRBV29-1; CDR3aa: CSVDKPGTSGLYEQYF; CDR3nt: TGCAGCGTGGATAAACCCGGGACTAGCGGGCTCTACGAGCAGTACTTC
j_gene: TRBJ2-2; d_gene: .; abundance: few; v_gene: TRBV29-1; CDR3aa: CSVKPQGGPGELFF; CDR3nt: TGCAGCGTTAAGCCGCAGGGGGGGCCCGGGGAGCTGTTTTTT
j_gene: TRBJ2-7; d_gene: .; abundance: .; v_gene: TRBV11-2; CDR3aa: CSSSFFGEQYF; CDR3nt: TGTTCCAGCAGCTTTTTCGGGGAGCAGTACTTC
j_gene: TRBJ1-3; d_gene: .; abundance: many; v_gene: TRBV20-1; CDR3aa: CSARGPISGNTIYF; CDR3nt: TGCAGTGCTAGGGGGCCCATCTCTGGAAACACCATATATTTT
j_gene: TRBJ2-1; d_gene: .; abundance: .; v_gene: TRBV19; CDR3aa: CASSPYDWSSYNEQFF; CDR3nt: TGTGCCAGTAGTCCCTACGATTGGAGCTCCTACAATGAGCAGTTCTTC
j_gene: TRBJ2-3; d_gene: .; abundance: .; v_gene: TRBV14; CDR3aa: CASSQVKESHTDTQYF; CDR3nt: TGTGCCAGCAGCCAAGTTAAGGAGTCCCACACAGATACGCAGTATTTT
j_gene: TRBJ2-1; d_gene: .; abundance: .; v_gene: TRBV27; CDR3aa: CASSLSWAVSYNEQFF; CDR3nt: TGTGCCAGCAGTTTATCGTGGGCGGTTTCCTACAATGAGCAGTTCTTC
j_gene: TRBJ2-1; d_gene: .; abundance: .; v_gene: TRBV18; CDR3aa: CASSPMRLRIYNEQFF; CDR3nt: TGTGCCAGCTCACCAATGAGACTACGTATCTACAATGAGCAGTTCTTC
j_gene: TRBJ2-3; d_gene: .; abundance: .; v_gene: TRBV20-1; CDR3aa: CSARSPARADTQYF; CDR3nt: TGCAGTGCTAGATCCCCGGCTCGGGCAGATACGCAGTATTTT
j_gene: TRBJ2-4; d_gene: TRBD1; abundance: .; v_gene: TRBV5-1; CDR3aa: CASSGTGDTKNIQYF; CDR3nt: TGCGCCAGCAGCGGGACAGGGGACACCAAAAACATTCAGTACTTC
j_gene: TRBJ2-7; d_gene: TRBD1; abundance: .; v_gene: TRBV11-2; CDR3aa: CASGETGVGEQYF; CDR3nt: TGTGCCAGCGGCGAGACAGGGGTGGGCGAGCAGTACTTC
j_gene: TRBJ2-7; d_gene: .; abundance: .; v_gene: TRBV29-1; CDR3aa: CSVESGGGYEQYF; CDR3nt: TGCAGCGTTGAATCGGGGGGCGGATACGAGCAGTACTTC
j_gene: TRBJ2-1; d_gene: TRBD2; abundance: .; v_gene: TRBV9; CDR3aa: CASSAKGGSNNEQFF; CDR3nt: TGTGCCAGCAGCGCTAAGGGCGGGAGTAACAATGAGCAGTTCTTC
j_gene: TRBJ2-7; d_gene: TRBD2; abundance: .; v_gene: TRBV7-8; CDR3aa: CASSLSLPGPRLAGYEQYF; CDR3nt: TGTGCCAGCAGCTTAAGTCTCCCCGGGCCCCGACTAGCGGGATACGAGCAGTACTTC
j_gene: TRBJ2-2; d_gene: .; abundance: few; v_gene: TRBV20-1; CDR3aa: CSATKQGGTGELFF; CDR3nt: TGCAGTGCTACTAAGCAGGGGGGCACCGGGGAGCTGTTTTTT
j_gene: TRBJ2-5; d_gene: TRBD2; abundance: few; v_gene: TRBV29-1; CDR3aa: CSVWLAGQETQYF; CDR3nt: TGCAGCGTTTGGCTAGCGGGCCAAGAGACCCAGTACTTC
j_gene: TRBJ2-1; d_gene: .; abundance: many; v_gene: TRBV5-1; CDR3aa: CASSVGQGTYNEQFF; CDR3nt: TGCGCCAGCAGCGTGGGTCAGGGGACCTACAATGAGCAGTTCTTC
j_gene: TRBJ1-2; d_gene: TRBD1; abundance: many; v_gene: TRBV5-1; CDR3aa: CASSLERTGGHGYTF; CDR3nt: TGCGCCAGCAGCTTGGAAAGGACAGGGGGCCATGGCTACACCTTC
j_gene: TRBJ2-5; d_gene: TRBD1; abundance: many; v_gene: TRBV12-3/TRBV12-4; CDR3aa: CASSRDRGRIGRQETQYF; CDR3nt: TGTGCCAGCAGCCGGGACAGGGGGCGCATTGGGCGACAAGAGACCCAGTACTTC
j_gene: TRBJ1-6; d_gene: TRBD1; abundance: .; v_gene: TRBV5-1; CDR3aa: CASSSTGTANSPLHF; CDR3nt: TGCGCCAGCAGCTCGACCGGGACAGCTAATTCACCCCTCCACTTT
j_gene: TRBJ2-7; d_gene: .; abundance: few; v_gene: TRBV4-3; CDR3aa: CASSQDSGPSYEQYF; CDR3nt: TGCGCCAGCAGCCAAGACTCCGGGCCCTCCTACGAGCAGTACTTC
j_gene: TRBJ2-1; d_gene: .; abundance: many; v_gene: TRBV29-1; CDR3aa: CSVANRRDNEQFF; CDR3nt: TGCAGCGTTGCTAACCGCAGGGACAATGAGCAGTTCTTC
j_gene: TRBJ2-7; d_gene: TRBD1; abundance: .; v_gene: TRBV28; CDR3aa: CASSLPDRIYEQYF; CDR3nt: TGTGCCAGCAGTCTACCGGACAGGATATACGAGCAGTACTTC
j_gene: TRBJ2-3; d_gene: TRBD2; abundance: few; v_gene: TRBV7-9; CDR3aa: CASMLAGGPLDTQYF; CDR3nt: TGTGCCAGCATGCTCGCGGGGGGGCCGTTGGATACGCAGTATTTT
j_gene: TRBJ1-1; d_gene: TRBD1; abundance: .; v_gene: TRBV2; CDR3aa: CASGDRTGATEAFF; CDR3nt: TGTGCCAGCGGGGACAGGACAGGAGCCACTGAAGCTTTCTTT
j_gene: TRBJ2-3; d_gene: .; abundance: .; v_gene: TRBV10-3; CDR3aa: CATTLGGGGTDTQYF; CDR3nt: TGTGCCACCACGCTTGGAGGGGGGGGCACAGATACGCAGTATTTT
j_gene: TRBJ2-3; d_gene: TRBD2; abundance: .; v_gene: TRBV7-2; CDR3aa: CASSRSGLETKYF; CDR3nt: TGTGCCAGCAGCCGCTCGGGACTAGAAACTAAGTATTTT
j_gene: TRBJ2-1; d_gene: TRBD2; abundance: few; v_gene: TRBV15; CDR3aa: CATSRSGTSESF; CDR3nt: TGTGCCACCAGCAGATCCGGGACTAGCGAGAGCTTC
j_gene: TRBJ2-7; d_gene: TRBD2; abundance: few; v_gene: TRBV18; CDR3aa: CASSGTSGSYEQYF; CDR3nt: TGTGCCAGCTCCGGGACTAGCGGGAGCTACGAGCAGTACTTC
j_gene: TRBJ1-5; d_gene: .; abundance: .; v_gene: TRBV7-2; CDR3aa: CASSLDTIKPQHF; CDR3nt: TGTGCCAGCAGCTTAGACACAATCAAGCCCCAGCATTTT
j_gene: TRBJ2-7; d_gene: .; abundance: .; v_gene: TRBV18; CDR3aa: CASSREGSTYEQYF; CDR3nt: TGTGCCAGCTCACGCGAGGGGTCGACCTACGAGCAGTACTTC
j_gene: TRBJ2-5; d_gene: .; abundance: many; v_gene: TRBV6-2/TRBV6-3; CDR3aa: CASSYLGVQETQYF; CDR3nt: TGTGCCAGCAGTTATCTTGGGGTCCAAGAGACCCAGTACTTC
j_gene: TRBJ2-5; d_gene: TRBD1; abundance: few; v_gene: TRBV5-1; CDR3aa: CASREGTGTQETQYF; CDR3nt: TGCGCCAGCAGAGAGGGGACAGGGACTCAAGAGACCCAGTACTTC
j_gene: TRBJ2-4; d_gene: TRBD2; abundance: .; v_gene: TRBV27; CDR3aa: CASSREGLAKNIQYF; CDR3nt: TGTGCCAGCAGCCGGGAGGGGCTAGCCAAAAACATTCAGTACTTC
j_gene: TRBJ1-2; d_gene: TRBD1; abundance: .; v_gene: TRBV19; CDR3aa: CASSIARTGTNQNYGYTF; CDR3nt: TGTGCCAGTAGTATCGCCAGGACAGGGACAAACCAAAACTATGGCTACACCTTC
j_gene: TRBJ2-3; d_gene: .; abundance: few; v_gene: TRBV7-9; CDR3aa: CASSALASGTDTQYF; CDR3nt: TGTGCCAGCAGCGCGCTAGCATCGGGGACGGATACGCAGTATTTT
j_gene: TRBJ2-5; d_gene: .; abundance: .; v_gene: TRBV3-1; CDR3aa: CASSQNQGRETQYF; CDR3nt: TGTGCCAGCAGCCAAAATCAGGGGCGGGAGACCCAGTACTTC
j_gene: TRBJ1-5; d_gene: .; abundance: .; v_gene: TRBV6-1; CDR3aa: CASSGKGTYSNQPQHF; CDR3nt: TGTGCCAGCAGTGGGAAGGGGACATATAGCAATCAGCCCCAGCATTTT
j_gene: TRBJ2-1; d_gene: TRBD2; abundance: few; v_gene: TRBV18; CDR3aa: CASSPTSGSDSGQFF; CDR3nt: TGTGCCAGCTCACCGACTAGCGGGAGTGATTCGGGGCAGTTCTTC
j_gene: TRBJ2-2; d_gene: .; abundance: .; v_gene: TRBV7-2; CDR3aa: CASRPGTGFTGELFF; CDR3nt: TGTGCCAGCAGGCCCGGGACTGGATTCACCGGGGAGCTGTTTTTT
j_gene: TRBJ2-7; d_gene: .; abundance: many; v_gene: TRBV12-3/TRBV12-4; CDR3aa: CASTETGYYEQYF; CDR3nt: TGTGCCAGCACAGAGACGGGATACTACGAGCAGTACTTC
j_gene: TRBJ2-1; d_gene: .; abundance: once; v_gene: TRBV15; CDR3aa: CATSRVRVYSEQFF; CDR3nt: TGTGCCACCAGCAGAGTGCGGGTATACAGTGAGCAGTTCTTC
j_gene: TRBJ1-2; d_gene: .; abundance: .; v_gene: TRBV15; CDR3aa: CATSGGANYGYTF; CDR3nt: TGTGCCACCAGCGGCGGAGCTAACTATGGCTACACCTTC
j_gene: TRBJ2-5; d_gene: .; abundance: few; v_gene: TRBV30; CDR3aa: CAWSGTLETQYF; CDR3nt: TGTGCCTGGAGCGGGACATTAGAGACCCAGTACTTC
j_gene: TRBJ2-7; d_gene: .; abundance: few; v_gene: TRBV5-1; CDR3aa: CASSPGRGEEQYF; CDR3nt: TGCGCCAGCAGCCCCGGAAGGGGTGAGGAGCAGTACTTC
j_gene: TRBJ1-1; d_gene: TRBD1; abundance: .; v_gene: TRBV10-3; CDR3aa: CAISERRGQNTEAFF; CDR3nt: TGTGCCATCAGTGAGCGCAGGGGGCAAAACACTGAAGCTTTCTTT
j_gene: TRBJ2-7; d_gene: TRBD2; abundance: few; v_gene: TRBV28; CDR3aa: CASRPDALGLENF; CDR3nt: TGTGCCAGCAGACCGGACGCCCTGGGACTAGAAAACTTC
j_gene: TRBJ1-1; d_gene: .; abundance: .; v_gene: TRBV11-2; CDR3aa: CASSFDALGGPGRAEAFF; CDR3nt: TGTGCCAGCAGCTTTGACGCCCTCGGCGGCCCCGGGCGTGCTGAAGCTTTCTTT
j_gene: TRBJ1-4; d_gene: TRBD1; abundance: few; v_gene: TRBV5-6; CDR3aa: CASSLFYGQGENEKLFF; CDR3nt: TGTGCCAGCAGCCTATTTTATGGACAGGGCGAAAATGAAAAACTGTTTTTT
j_gene: TRBJ1-2; d_gene: .; abundance: .; v_gene: TRBV7-9; CDR3aa: CASSSSGRADYGYTF; CDR3nt: TGTGCCAGCAGCTCCTCCGGGAGGGCAGACTATGGCTACACCTTC
j_gene: TRBJ2-5; d_gene: .; abundance: many; v_gene: TRBV2; CDR3aa: CASSDGPRQETQYF; CDR3nt: TGTGCCAGCAGTGACGGGCCGCGGCAAGAGACCCAGTACTTC
j_gene: TRBJ2-4; d_gene: TRBD2; abundance: .; v_gene: TRBV7-2; CDR3aa: CASSLGLAGLQYF; CDR3nt: TGTGCCAGCAGCTTGGGACTAGCGGGTCTTCAGTACTTC